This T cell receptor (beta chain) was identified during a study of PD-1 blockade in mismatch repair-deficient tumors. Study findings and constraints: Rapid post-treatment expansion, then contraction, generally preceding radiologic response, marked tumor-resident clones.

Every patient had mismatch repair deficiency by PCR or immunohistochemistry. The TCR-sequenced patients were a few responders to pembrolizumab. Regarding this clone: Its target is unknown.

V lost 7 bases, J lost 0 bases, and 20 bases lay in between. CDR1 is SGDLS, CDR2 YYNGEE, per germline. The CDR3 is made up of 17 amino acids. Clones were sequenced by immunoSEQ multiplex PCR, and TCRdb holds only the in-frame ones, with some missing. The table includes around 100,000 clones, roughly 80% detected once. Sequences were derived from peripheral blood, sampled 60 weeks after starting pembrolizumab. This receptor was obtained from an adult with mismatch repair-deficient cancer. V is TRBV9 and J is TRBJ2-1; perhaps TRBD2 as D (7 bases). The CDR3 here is CASSQGLAVSSYNEQFF. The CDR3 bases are TGTGCCAGCTCCCAGGGGCTAGCGGTAAGCTCCTACAATGAGCAGTTCTTC. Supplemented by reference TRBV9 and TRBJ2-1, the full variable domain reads DSGVTQTPKHLITATGQRVTLRCSPRSGDLSVYWYQQSLDQGLQFLIQYYNGEERAKGNILERFSAQQFPDLHSELNLSSLELGDSALYFCASSQGLAVSSYNEQFFGPGTRLTVL.